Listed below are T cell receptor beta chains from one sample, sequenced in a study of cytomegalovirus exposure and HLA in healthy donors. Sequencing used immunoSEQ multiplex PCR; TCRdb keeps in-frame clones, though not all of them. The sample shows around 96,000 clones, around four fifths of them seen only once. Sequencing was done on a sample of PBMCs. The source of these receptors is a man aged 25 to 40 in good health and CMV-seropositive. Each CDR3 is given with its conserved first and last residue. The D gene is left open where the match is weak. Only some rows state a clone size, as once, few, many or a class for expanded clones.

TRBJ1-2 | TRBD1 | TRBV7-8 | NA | TGTGCCAGCAGCCACCGGACAGGGTTTGGCTACACCTTC | CASSHRTGFGYTF
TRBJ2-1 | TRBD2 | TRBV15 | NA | TGTGCCACCTCTAGCGGGGGATCCTACAATGAGCAGTTCTTC | CATSSGGSYNEQFF
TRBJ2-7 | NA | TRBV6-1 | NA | TGTGCCAGCAGTGGACAGGAAGGGCAGTACTTC | CASSGQEGQYF
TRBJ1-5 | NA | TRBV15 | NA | TGTGCCACCAGCAGAGGAAGGTGGGGGGGCGACGGCAATCAGCCCCAGCATTTT | CATSRGRWGGDGNQPQHF
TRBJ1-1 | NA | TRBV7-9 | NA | TGTTCCAGCAGCCTAAGTCCCCACGAGACAGGAGCAAACACTGAAGCTTTCTTT | CSSSLSPHETGANTEAFF
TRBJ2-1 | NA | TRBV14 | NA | TGTGCCAGCAGCCAACCGCTCCGGTTCAATGAGCAGTTCTTC | CASSQPLRFNEQFF
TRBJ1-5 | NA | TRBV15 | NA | TGTGCCACCAGCATAAAGACCACAGGCAATAGCAATCAGCCCCAGCATTTT | CATSIKTTGNSNQPQHF
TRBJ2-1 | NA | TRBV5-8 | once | TGTGCCAGCAGCTACGTACCATTTATGAGCTCCTACAATGAGCAGTTCTTC | CASSYVPFMSSYNEQFF
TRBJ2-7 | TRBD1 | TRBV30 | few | TGTGCCTGGACACCGGGACAGGGGGCCAACGAGCAGTACTTC | CAWTPGQGANEQYF
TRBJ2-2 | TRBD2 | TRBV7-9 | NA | TGTTCCAGCAGCTTACTAGCGGGGCTGAACACCGGGGAGCTGTTTTTT | CSSSLLAGLNTGELFF
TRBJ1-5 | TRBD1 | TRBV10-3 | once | TGTGCCATCAGTGAGGGGACAGTTTATAGCAATCAGCCCCAGCATTTT | CAISEGTVYSNQPQHF
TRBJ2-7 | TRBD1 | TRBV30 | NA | TGTGCCTGGAGAACGACGCGGACAGGTCGAGTCTACGAGCAGTACTTC | CAWRTTRTGRVYEQYF
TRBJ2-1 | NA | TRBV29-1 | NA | TGCAGCGTTGACAGACTAAGCTCCTACAATGAGCAGTTCTTC | CSVDRLSSYNEQFF
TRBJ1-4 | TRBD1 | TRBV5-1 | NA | TGCGCCAGCAGCGAGGGACAGAATGAAAAACTGTTTTTT | CASSEGQNEKLFF
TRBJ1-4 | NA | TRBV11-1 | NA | TGTGCCAGCAGCCTATCTCCGGAAAAACTGTTTTTT | CASSLSPEKLFF
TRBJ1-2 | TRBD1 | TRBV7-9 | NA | TGTGCCAGCAGCTTAGAGGCTTGGGGGGACAGTACCTTC | CASSLEAWGDSTF
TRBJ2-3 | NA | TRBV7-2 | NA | TGTGCCAGCAGCTTAGGGGTACAGTTAAGCACAGATACGCAGTATTTT | CASSLGVQLSTDTQYF
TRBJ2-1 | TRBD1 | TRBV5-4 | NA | TGTGCCAGCAGCCACAGGGGGCTCTCCTACAATGAGCAGTTCTTC | CASSHRGLSYNEQFF
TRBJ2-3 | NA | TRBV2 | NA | TGTGCCAGCGAGGTCACAGATACGCAGTATTTT | CASEVTDTQYF
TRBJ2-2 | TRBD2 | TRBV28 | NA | TGTGCCAGCACCTGGTTAGCGGGGGGAAAAACCGGGGAGCTGTTTTTT | CASTWLAGGKTGELFF
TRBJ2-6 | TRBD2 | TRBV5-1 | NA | TGCGCCAGCAGCTTGGGCAGCGGGACTGGGGCCAACGTCCTGACTTTC | CASSLGSGTGANVLTF
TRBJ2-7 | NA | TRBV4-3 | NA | TGCGCCAGCAGCCAAGCTACAGCTCTCTCCTACGAGCAGTACTTC | CASSQATALSYEQYF
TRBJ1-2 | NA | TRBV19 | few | TGTGCCAGTAGTATCCCGGGGGTCCCCAACTATGGCTACACCTTC | CASSIPGVPNYGYTF
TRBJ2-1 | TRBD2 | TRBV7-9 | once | TGTGCCAGCAGCCTCGTCCACACCGGGACTAGCGGGGTGGATGAGCAGTTCTTC | CASSLVHTGTSGVDEQFF
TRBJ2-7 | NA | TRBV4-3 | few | TGCGCCAGCAGCCCGGAGAGGCCCTACGAGCAGTACTTC | CASSPERPYEQYF
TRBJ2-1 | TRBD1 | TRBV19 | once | TGTGCCAGTAGGTCTGGACAGGGTTTTCATGAGCAGTTCTTC | CASRSGQGFHEQFF
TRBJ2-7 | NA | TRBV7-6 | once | TGTGCCAGCAGCTTAGACAGAACATACGAGCAGTACTTC | CASSLDRTYEQYF
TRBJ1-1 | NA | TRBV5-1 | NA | TGCGCCAGCAGCTTGGCCTCGGTTGAGACTGAAGCTTTCTTT | CASSLASVETEAFF
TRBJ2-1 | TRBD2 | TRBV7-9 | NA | TGTGCCAGCAGCTTACGGGTCCTAGCGGGATCCAATGAGCAGTTCTTC | CASSLRVLAGSNEQFF
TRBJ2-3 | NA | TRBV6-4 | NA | TGTGCCAGCAGTGCGGTAGGGGGTAGCACAGATACGCAGTATTTT | CASSAVGGSTDTQYF
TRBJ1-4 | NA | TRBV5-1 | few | TGCGCCAGCAGTAGCCAGACAGGTGATGAAAAACTGTTTTTT | CASSSQTGDEKLFF
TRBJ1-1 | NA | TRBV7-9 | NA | TGTTCCAGCAGCTTGGGAGTAAATGAAGCTTTCTTT | CSSSLGVNEAFF
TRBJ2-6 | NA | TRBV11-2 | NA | TGTGCCAGCAGCTCCCCCAGTGGTGGGGCCAACGTCCTGACTTTC | CASSSPSGGANVLTF
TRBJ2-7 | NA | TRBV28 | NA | TGTGCCAGCAGTTTACGGCCAGGACAGAACTACGAGCAGTACTTC | CASSLRPGQNYEQYF
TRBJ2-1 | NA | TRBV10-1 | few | TGCGCCAGCAGTGAGACTGATGCCAATGAGCAGTTCTTC | CASSETDANEQFF
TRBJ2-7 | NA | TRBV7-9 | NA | TGTGCCAGCAGCTTTCAGGGCTACGAGCAGTACTTC | CASSFQGYEQYF
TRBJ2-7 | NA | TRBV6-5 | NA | TGTGCCAGTAGTCTTAGGGGTTCCTACGAGCAGTACTTC | CASSLRGSYEQYF
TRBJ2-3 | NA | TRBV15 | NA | TGTGCCACCAGCAGAGATACTCCTGACAGCGAAAGCACAGATACGCAGTATTTT | CATSRDTPDSESTDTQYF
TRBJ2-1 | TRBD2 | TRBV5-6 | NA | TGTGCCAGCAGCCCCCAGCGGGGGGTCCTCAAGCAGTTCTTC | CASSPQRGVLKQFF
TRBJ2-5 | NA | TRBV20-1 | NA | TGCAGTGCTCGAACTTTGGAGACCCAGTACTTC | CSARTLETQYF
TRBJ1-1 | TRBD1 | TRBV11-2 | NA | TGTGCCAGCAGCACTCGGACAGGGATGAACACTGAAGCTTTCTTT | CASSTRTGMNTEAFF
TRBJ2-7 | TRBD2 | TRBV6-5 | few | TGTGCCAGCAGCTTAACCGGACTAGCATTCTACGAGCAGTACTTC | CASSLTGLAFYEQYF
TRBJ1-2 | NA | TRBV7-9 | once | TGTGCCAGCAGCTTAGGCACGCACTCTAACTATGGCTACACCTTC | CASSLGTHSNYGYTF
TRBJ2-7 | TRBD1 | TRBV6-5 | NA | TGTGCCAGCAGTACGGGGGACAGGGGAGAGCAGTACTTC | CASSTGDRGEQYF
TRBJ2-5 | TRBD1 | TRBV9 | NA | TGTGCCAGCAGCGCCAAAAGACAGGGTAGGCCAGAGACCCAGTACTTC | CASSAKRQGRPETQYF
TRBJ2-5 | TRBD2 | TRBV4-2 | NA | TGTGCCAGCAGCCAAGATACTAGCGGGGGGGCAGAGACCCAGTACTTC | CASSQDTSGGAETQYF
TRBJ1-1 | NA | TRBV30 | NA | TGTGCCCGAAGGGGTCACATGAACACTGAAGCTTTCTTT | CARRGHMNTEAFF
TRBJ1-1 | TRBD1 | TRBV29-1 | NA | TGCAGCGTTCGGGACAGGGGGCGAAACACTGAAGCTTTCTTT | CSVRDRGRNTEAFF
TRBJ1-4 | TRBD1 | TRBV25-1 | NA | TGTGCCAGCGGGACAGGGGTTGAGGAACTGTTTTTT | CASGTGVEELFF
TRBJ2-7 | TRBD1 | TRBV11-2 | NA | TGTGCCAGCAGCTTAGCCGGGACAGTCTCCTACGAGCAGTACTTC | CASSLAGTVSYEQYF